This TCR beta chain was sequenced in a study of identical twins. The CDR3 loop spans 16 amino acids. CDR1 and CDR2 (germline): SGHRS, YFSETQ. Trimming removed 2 bases from V and 0 bases from J; junction bases left unmatched: 4. Via MiXCR, TCRdb re-called the 5' RACE reads, giving one row per CDR3 protein. Found here are about 190,000 distinct CDR3 sequences, approximately 15% of them singletons; the top ten hold 35% to 50%. These records were also assigned to another study, of T cells expressing NK-cell markers.

The chain carries TRBV5-1 and TRBJ2-2, with 7 bases matching TRBD1. This TCR derives from a woman younger than 35 in good health. The specimen was CD8+ T cells sorted from blood. CDR3 in DNA: TGCGCCAGCAGCTTTACGGACAGGTCGAACACCGGGGAGCTGTTTTTT. It translates to CASSFTDRSNTGELFF.